Below, 5 T cell receptor beta chains from the same sample are listed, as sequenced in a study of blood T cell repertoires in COVID-19. Measured with immunoSEQ multiplex PCR; TCRdb has only the in-frame clones, and not every one. The profile covers about 120,000 clones, with about two thirds appearing a single time and 0.75% to 0.9% taken by the ten largest. Sequencing input: peripheral blood. The receptors shown here come from a human donor with acute or convalescent COVID-19. The donor label of this sample is uncertain.

The sample holds a few counts of this clone. V is TRBV28 and J is TRBJ2-5, with TRBD1 matching 7 bases. The J segment lost 4 bases and the V segment lost 5 bases, leaving 4 bases of the junction unmatched. The CDR3 has 13 residues. Germline values: CDR1 MDHEN, CDR2 SYDVKM. Written as DNA, the CDR3 is TGTGCCAGCAGTGGACAGGTACGAGAGACCCAGTACTTC. Protein sequence: CASSGQVRETQYF.

Details on this clone: This sample also contains other DNA sequences that code for the same CDR3. The chain uses TRBV4-1 and TRBJ2-3, with TRBD2 identical over 7 bases. The V and J ends lost 1 base and 0 bases, in that order; junction bases with no gene match: 1. This CDR3 is 15 amino acids long. The V gene's germline CDR1 is MGHRA and CDR2 YSYEKL. This CDR3 reads CASSQVGGSTDTQYF. The CDR3 coding sequence is TGCGCCAGCAGCCAAGTGGGGGGGAGCACAGATACGCAGTATTTT.

This clone appeared a few times. The chain links TRBV6-6 to TRBJ1-6; possible D gene TRBD1, 5 bases. V lost 5 bases to trimming and J lost 0 bases, with 14 bases between them. Germline lookup yields CDR1 MNHNY and CDR2 SVGAGI (reference sequence). The CDR3 spans 17 residues. CDR3 residues: CASSRAGKSSYNSPLHF. The DNA for the CDR3 is TGTGCCAGCAGTCGAGCAGGGAAAAGCTCCTATAATTCACCCCTCCACTTT.

CDR3 nucleotide sequence: TGTGCCAGCACCGCACTTCAATCTGGGGCCAACGTCCTGACTTTC. This codes for CASTALQSGANVLTF. The chain has TRBV28 and TRBJ2-6; D unclear. V shed 7 bases and J shed 1 base, with 11 bases lying between them. CDR3 size: 15 residues. CDR1 and CDR2 (germline): MDHEN, SYDVKM.

To note about this clone: The same CDR3 can be traced to other DNA sequences in this sample. This chain links TRBV2 with TRBJ1-5; 9 positions match TRBD1. The J segment lost 4 bases and the V segment lost 1 base, leaving 2 bases of the junction unmatched. The V gene's germline CDR1 is SNHLY and CDR2 FYNNEI. The CDR3 has 15 residues. In nucleotides, the CDR3 is TGTGCCAGCAGTGAAGAGACAGGGGGGAATCAGCCCCAGCATTTT. It yields the protein CASSEETGGNQPQHF.